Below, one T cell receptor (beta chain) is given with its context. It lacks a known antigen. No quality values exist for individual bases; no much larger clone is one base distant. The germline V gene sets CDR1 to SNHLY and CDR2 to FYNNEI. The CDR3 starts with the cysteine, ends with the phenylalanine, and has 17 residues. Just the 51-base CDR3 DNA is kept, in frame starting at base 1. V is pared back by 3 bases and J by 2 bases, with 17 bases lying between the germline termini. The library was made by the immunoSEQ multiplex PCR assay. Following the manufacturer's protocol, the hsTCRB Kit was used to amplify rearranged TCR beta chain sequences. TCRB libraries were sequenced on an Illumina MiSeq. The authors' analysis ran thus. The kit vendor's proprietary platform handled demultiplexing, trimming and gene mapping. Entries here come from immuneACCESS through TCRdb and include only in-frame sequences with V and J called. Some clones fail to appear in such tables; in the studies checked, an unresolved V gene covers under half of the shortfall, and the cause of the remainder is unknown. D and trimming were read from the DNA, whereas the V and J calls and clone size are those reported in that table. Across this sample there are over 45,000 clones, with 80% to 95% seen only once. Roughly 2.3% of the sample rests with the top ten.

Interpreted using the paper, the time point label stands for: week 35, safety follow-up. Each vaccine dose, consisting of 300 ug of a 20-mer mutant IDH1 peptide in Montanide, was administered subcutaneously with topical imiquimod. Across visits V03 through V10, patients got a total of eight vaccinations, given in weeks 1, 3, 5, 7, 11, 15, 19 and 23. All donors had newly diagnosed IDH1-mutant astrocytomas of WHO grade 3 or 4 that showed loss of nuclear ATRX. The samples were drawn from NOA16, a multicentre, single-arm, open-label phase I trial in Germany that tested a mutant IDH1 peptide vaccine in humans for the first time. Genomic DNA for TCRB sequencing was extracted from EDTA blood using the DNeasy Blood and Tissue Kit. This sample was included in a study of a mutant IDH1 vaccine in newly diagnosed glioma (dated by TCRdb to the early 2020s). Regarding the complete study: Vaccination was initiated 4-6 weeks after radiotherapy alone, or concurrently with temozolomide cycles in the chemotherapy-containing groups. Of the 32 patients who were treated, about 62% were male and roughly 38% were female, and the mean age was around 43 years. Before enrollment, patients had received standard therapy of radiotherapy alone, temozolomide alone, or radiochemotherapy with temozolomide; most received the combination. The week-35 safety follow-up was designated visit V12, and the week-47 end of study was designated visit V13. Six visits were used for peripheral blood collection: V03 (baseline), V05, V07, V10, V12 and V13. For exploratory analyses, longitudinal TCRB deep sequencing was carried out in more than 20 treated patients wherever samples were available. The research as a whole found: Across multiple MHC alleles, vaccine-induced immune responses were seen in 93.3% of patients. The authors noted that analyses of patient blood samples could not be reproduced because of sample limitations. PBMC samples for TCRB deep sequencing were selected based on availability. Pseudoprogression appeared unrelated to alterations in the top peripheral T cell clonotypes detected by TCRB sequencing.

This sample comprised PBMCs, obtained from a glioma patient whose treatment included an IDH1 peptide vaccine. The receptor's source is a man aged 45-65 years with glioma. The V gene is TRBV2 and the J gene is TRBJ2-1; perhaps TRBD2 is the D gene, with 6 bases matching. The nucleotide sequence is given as TGTGCCAGCAGTGACTCGTTGACTAGTCCGACCTACAATGAGCAGTTCTTC. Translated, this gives CASSDSLTSPTYNEQFF.